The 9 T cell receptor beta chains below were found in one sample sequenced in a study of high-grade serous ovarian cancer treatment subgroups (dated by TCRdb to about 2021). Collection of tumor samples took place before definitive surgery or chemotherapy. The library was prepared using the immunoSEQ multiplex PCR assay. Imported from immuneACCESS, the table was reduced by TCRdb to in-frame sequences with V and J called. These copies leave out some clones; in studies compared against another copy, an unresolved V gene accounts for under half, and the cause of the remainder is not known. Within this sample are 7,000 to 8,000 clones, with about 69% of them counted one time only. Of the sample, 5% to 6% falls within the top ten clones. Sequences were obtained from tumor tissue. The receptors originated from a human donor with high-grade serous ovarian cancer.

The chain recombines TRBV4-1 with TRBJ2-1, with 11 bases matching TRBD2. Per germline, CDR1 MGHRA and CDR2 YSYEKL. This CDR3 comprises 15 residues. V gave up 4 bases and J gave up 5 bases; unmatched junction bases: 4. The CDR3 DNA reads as TGCGCCAGCAGCCGTAGCGGGAGGGCCGACAATGAGCAGTTCTTC. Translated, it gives CASSRSGRADNEQFF.

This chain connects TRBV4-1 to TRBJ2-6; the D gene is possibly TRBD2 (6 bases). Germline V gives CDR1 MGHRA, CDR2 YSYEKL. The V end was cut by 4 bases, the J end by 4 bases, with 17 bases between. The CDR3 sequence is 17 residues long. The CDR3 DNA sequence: TGCGCCAGCAGCCGGGACTGGGGTGGGAGAGGGGCCAACGTCCTGACTTTC. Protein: CASSRDWGGRGANVLTF.

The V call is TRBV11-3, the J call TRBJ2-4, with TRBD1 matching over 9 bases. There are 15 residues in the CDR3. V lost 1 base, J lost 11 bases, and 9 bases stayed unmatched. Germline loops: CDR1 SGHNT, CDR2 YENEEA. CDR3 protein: CASSLGSGTGHVQYF. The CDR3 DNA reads TGTGCCAGCAGCTTAGGGTCCGGGACAGGGCACGTTCAGTACTTC.

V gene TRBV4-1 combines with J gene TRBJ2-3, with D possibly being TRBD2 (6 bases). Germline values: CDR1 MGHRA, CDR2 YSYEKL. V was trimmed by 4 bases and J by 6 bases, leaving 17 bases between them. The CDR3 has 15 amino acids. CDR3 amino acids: CASSPKPGEGDTQYF. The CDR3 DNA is TGCGCCAGCAGCCCCAAGCCGGGAGAGGGGGATACGCAGTATTTT.

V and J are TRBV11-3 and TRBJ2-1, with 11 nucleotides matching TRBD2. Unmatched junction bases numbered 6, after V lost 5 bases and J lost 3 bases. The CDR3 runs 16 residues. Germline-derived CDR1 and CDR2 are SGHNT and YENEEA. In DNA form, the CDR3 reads TGTGCCAGCAGCCCCGTAGCGGGAGGGCTCTACAATGAGCAGTTCTTC. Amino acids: CASSPVAGGLYNEQFF.

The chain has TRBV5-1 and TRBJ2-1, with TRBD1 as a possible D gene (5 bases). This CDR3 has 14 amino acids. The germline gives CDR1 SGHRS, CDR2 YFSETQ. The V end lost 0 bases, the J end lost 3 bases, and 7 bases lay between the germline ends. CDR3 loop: CASSLGQRYNEQFF. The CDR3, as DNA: TGCGCCAGCAGCTTGGGACAGCGCTACAATGAGCAGTTCTTC.

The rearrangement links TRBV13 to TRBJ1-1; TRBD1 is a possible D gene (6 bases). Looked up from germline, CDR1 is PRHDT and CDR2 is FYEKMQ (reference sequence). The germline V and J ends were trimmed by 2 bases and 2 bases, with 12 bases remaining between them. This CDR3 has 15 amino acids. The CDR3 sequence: CASSLTGTSNTEAFF. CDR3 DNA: TGTGCCAGCAGCTTAACCGGGACAAGTAACACTGAAGCTTTCTTT.

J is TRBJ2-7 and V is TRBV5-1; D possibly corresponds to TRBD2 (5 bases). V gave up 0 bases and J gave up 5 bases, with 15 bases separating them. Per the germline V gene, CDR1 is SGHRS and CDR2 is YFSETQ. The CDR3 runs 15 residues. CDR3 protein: CASSLGGSGSDEQYF. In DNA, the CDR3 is TGCGCCAGCAGCTTGGGAGGAAGCGGCTCTGACGAGCAGTACTTC. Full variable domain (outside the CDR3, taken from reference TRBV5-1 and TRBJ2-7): KAGVTQTPRYLIKTRGQQVTLSCSPISGHRSVSWYQQTPGQGLQFLFEYFSETQRNKGNFPGRFSGRQFSNSRSEMNVSTLELGDSALYLCASSLGGSGSDEQYFGPGTRLTVT.

The CDR3, as DNA: TGTGCCACCAGCAGGGCCGGGACTAGCCGTTTCTACGAGCAGTACTTC. It encodes CATSRAGTSRFYEQYF. The chain combines TRBV15 with TRBJ2-7; 9 positions agree with TRBD2. This CDR3 is built from 16 residues. V trimming: 3 bases; J trimming: 3 bases; junction bases outside the gene matches: 9. Looked up from germline, CDR1 is LNHNV and CDR2 is YYDKDF (reference sequence). Combining the CDR3 with reference TRBV15 and TRBJ2-7 gives the whole variable domain DAMVIQNPRYQVTQFGKPVTLSCSQTLNHNVMYWYQQKSSQAPKLLFHYYDKDFNNEADTPDNFQSRRPNTSFCFLDIRSPGLGDTAMYLCATSRAGTSRFYEQYFGPGTRLTVT.